A selection of T cell receptor beta chains follows, all from one sample in a study of graft-versus-host responses after intestinal transplantation. These receptors are not linked to any known antigen. Assay: immunoSEQ multiplex PCR; the TCRdb copy retains only in-frame clones and omits some. Among tens of thousands of clones listed, roughly nine tenths were seen once. Sequenced material: unstimulated CD8+ T cells sorted from spleen or lymph node cells, taken before intestinal transplant. Receptor source: a human donor who received an intestinal transplant. Each CDR3 is given with its conserved first and last residue. D genes are given only for firm matches. For some rows the clone size is stated as once, few or many, or as a class when expanded; others skip it.

abundance: .
j_gene: TRBJ1-2
v_gene: TRBV29-1
d_gene: .
CDR3nt: TGCAGCGGCGGATCCCGCTATGGCTACACCTTC
CDR3aa: CSGGSRYGYTF

abundance: .
j_gene: TRBJ1-1
v_gene: TRBV28
d_gene: .
CDR3nt: TGTGCCAGCAGTGACCCCCGGACAGCCTGGGGGACTGAAGCTTTCTTT
CDR3aa: CASSDPRTAWGTEAFF

abundance: few
j_gene: TRBJ2-7
v_gene: TRBV5-1
d_gene: TRBD1
CDR3nt: TGCGCCAGCAATTTCCGGGACAGGAGCGAGCAGTACTTC
CDR3aa: CASNFRDRSEQYF

abundance: .
j_gene: TRBJ2-5
v_gene: TRBV2
d_gene: .
CDR3nt: TGTGCCAGCACGTCGTATCACCAAGAGACCCAGTACTTC
CDR3aa: CASTSYHQETQYF

abundance: medium-sized
j_gene: TRBJ2-7
v_gene: TRBV6-1
d_gene: .
CDR3nt: TGTGCCAGCAGTGAATGGGGGGACAGCTCCTACGAGCAGTACTTC
CDR3aa: CASSEWGDSSYEQYF

abundance: .
j_gene: TRBJ1-2
v_gene: TRBV5-5
d_gene: TRBD1
CDR3nt: TGTGCCAGCAGCCCGGACAGGGGGGATTATGGCTACACCTTC
CDR3aa: CASSPDRGDYGYTF

abundance: .
j_gene: TRBJ2-3
v_gene: TRBV18
d_gene: .
CDR3nt: TGTGCCAGCTCACTCAGCCTTTACAGGGTTGGGTCCCCAGATACGCAGTATTTT
CDR3aa: CASSLSLYRVGSPDTQYF

abundance: .
j_gene: TRBJ2-3
v_gene: TRBV6-1
d_gene: TRBD2
CDR3nt: TGTGCCAGCCCCGGGGAGGGCAGAAACACAGATACGCAGTATTTT
CDR3aa: CASPGEGRNTDTQYF

abundance: .
j_gene: TRBJ2-2
v_gene: TRBV5-4
d_gene: .
CDR3nt: TGTGCCAGCAGCCCTACGAGCGGTACCGGCGGGGAGCTGTTTTTT
CDR3aa: CASSPTSGTGGELFF

abundance: .
j_gene: TRBJ1-2
v_gene: TRBV28
d_gene: TRBD1
CDR3nt: TGTGCCAGCAGCACCGCCGGGACAGGGGTGGGCTATGGCTACACCTTC
CDR3aa: CASSTAGTGVGYGYTF

abundance: .
j_gene: TRBJ2-7
v_gene: TRBV28
d_gene: .
CDR3nt: TGTGCCAGCAGTTTATACACCTACGAGCAGTACTTC
CDR3aa: CASSLYTYEQYF

abundance: once
j_gene: TRBJ1-2
v_gene: TRBV2
d_gene: TRBD1
CDR3nt: TGTGCCAGCAGTGAAGCGAGCGAGGGGACAGCGCCGGGCTACACCTTC
CDR3aa: CASSEASEGTAPGYTF

abundance: many
j_gene: TRBJ2-7
v_gene: TRBV10-3
d_gene: .
CDR3nt: TGTGCCATCAGTGAGTCCCCGGACAGCTCCTACGAGCAGTACTTC
CDR3aa: CAISESPDSSYEQYF

abundance: .
j_gene: TRBJ1-6
v_gene: TRBV19
d_gene: .
CDR3nt: TGTGCCAGTAGTCTAGCAGGACGGGGAGATTCACCCCTCCACTTT
CDR3aa: CASSLAGRGDSPLHF

abundance: .
j_gene: TRBJ2-5
v_gene: TRBV4-1
d_gene: .
CDR3nt: TGCGCCAGCAGCCCCCCGCGGAGGACCGAGACCCAGTACTTC
CDR3aa: CASSPPRRTETQYF

abundance: .
j_gene: TRBJ2-1
v_gene: TRBV9
d_gene: .
CDR3nt: TGTGCCAGCAGCGCCGCGGGTGCCTCCTCCTACAATGAGCAGTTCTTC
CDR3aa: CASSAAGASSYNEQFF

abundance: .
j_gene: TRBJ1-1
v_gene: TRBV19
d_gene: TRBD1
CDR3nt: TGTGCCAGTAGTAAGGGACAGTCCACTGAAGCTTTCTTT
CDR3aa: CASSKGQSTEAFF

abundance: .
j_gene: TRBJ2-7
v_gene: TRBV11-2
d_gene: TRBD2
CDR3nt: TGTGCCAGCAGCGGACCCGGGACTATAGGCTACGAGCAGTACTTC
CDR3aa: CASSGPGTIGYEQYF

abundance: .
j_gene: TRBJ2-7
v_gene: TRBV27
d_gene: TRBD2
CDR3nt: TGTGCCAGCAGTTACGGCGGGAGGAGCGAGCAGTACTTC
CDR3aa: CASSYGGRSEQYF

abundance: .
j_gene: TRBJ2-3
v_gene: TRBV2
d_gene: TRBD1
CDR3nt: TGTGCCAGCACCTTTCTTAGACAGGGGGCAGATACGCAGTATTTT
CDR3aa: CASTFLRQGADTQYF

abundance: .
j_gene: TRBJ2-1
v_gene: TRBV18
d_gene: TRBD1
CDR3nt: TGTGCCAGCTCACCCTGGGACAGACCCAATGAGCAGTTCTTC
CDR3aa: CASSPWDRPNEQFF

abundance: .
j_gene: TRBJ2-7
v_gene: TRBV19
d_gene: .
CDR3nt: TGTGCCAGTAGTATAGTTCCGGGGTTCAGCTCCGAGCAGTACTTC
CDR3aa: CASSIVPGFSSEQYF

abundance: .
j_gene: TRBJ1-2
v_gene: TRBV18
d_gene: .
CDR3nt: TGTGCCAGCTCACCACACTGGGACACCAACTATGGCTACACCTTC
CDR3aa: CASSPHWDTNYGYTF

abundance: few
j_gene: TRBJ2-1
v_gene: TRBV14
d_gene: .
CDR3nt: TGTGCCAGCAGCCAACCGGGTTACAATGAGCAGTTCTTC
CDR3aa: CASSQPGYNEQFF

abundance: .
j_gene: TRBJ2-7
v_gene: TRBV4-1
d_gene: TRBD1
CDR3nt: TGCGCCAGCAGCCGCCGCTACCCGGGACAGGGACCCTACGAGCAGTACTTC
CDR3aa: CASSRRYPGQGPYEQYF

abundance: .
j_gene: TRBJ2-1
v_gene: TRBV25-1
d_gene: .
CDR3nt: TGTGCCACCGAAGGCTGGACGGGGTACAGTGAGCAGTTCTTC
CDR3aa: CATEGWTGYSEQFF

abundance: once
j_gene: TRBJ1-1
v_gene: TRBV27
d_gene: .
CDR3nt: TGTGCCAGCAGGCGGGCTTGGCTGGATGAAGCTTTCTTT
CDR3aa: CASRRAWLDEAFF

abundance: .
j_gene: TRBJ2-1
v_gene: TRBV4-1
d_gene: TRBD2
CDR3nt: TGCGCCAGCAGCCAAGTGACTAGCGGTGAGCAGTTCTTC
CDR3aa: CASSQVTSGEQFF

abundance: .
j_gene: TRBJ2-7
v_gene: TRBV4-1
d_gene: TRBD2
CDR3nt: TGCGCCAGCAGCCAAGAAGCTAGCGGGTCCACCTACGAGCAGTACTTC
CDR3aa: CASSQEASGSTYEQYF

abundance: few
j_gene: TRBJ2-7
v_gene: TRBV19
d_gene: .
CDR3nt: TGTGCCAGTAGTTCGAACAGCTACGAGCAGTACTTC
CDR3aa: CASSSNSYEQYF

abundance: .
j_gene: TRBJ1-2
v_gene: TRBV7-8
d_gene: TRBD1
CDR3nt: TGTGCCAGCAGCACCCAAGTAGGACAGGGAAGGATGGATGGCTACACCTTC
CDR3aa: CASSTQVGQGRMDGYTF

abundance: .
j_gene: TRBJ2-7
v_gene: TRBV27
d_gene: TRBD2
CDR3nt: TGTGCCAGCAGTGAACTAGCGGGTGCCCCTACCGAGCAGTACTTC
CDR3aa: CASSELAGAPTEQYF

abundance: .
j_gene: TRBJ1-2
v_gene: TRBV6-1
d_gene: .
CDR3nt: TGTGCCAGCAGAGAGTGGGAGGGTGGCTACACCTTC
CDR3aa: CASREWEGGYTF

abundance: few
j_gene: TRBJ1-3
v_gene: TRBV27
d_gene: TRBD1
CDR3nt: TGTGCCAGCGGGTGGGACAGCCGAAACACCATATATTTT
CDR3aa: CASGWDSRNTIYF

abundance: .
j_gene: TRBJ1-2
v_gene: TRBV27
d_gene: .
CDR3nt: TGTGCCAGCAGCTCAGGTCAAGCTAACTATGGCTACACCTTC
CDR3aa: CASSSGQANYGYTF

abundance: .
j_gene: TRBJ2-1
v_gene: TRBV5-1
d_gene: TRBD1
CDR3nt: TGCGCCAGCAGCTCCGATCGACAGGGCTACGGTGAGCAGTTCTTC
CDR3aa: CASSSDRQGYGEQFF

abundance: .
j_gene: TRBJ2-1
v_gene: TRBV19
d_gene: TRBD2
CDR3nt: TGTGCCAGTAGCCCCGGGACTAGGGGCCACAATGAGCAGTTCTTC
CDR3aa: CASSPGTRGHNEQFF

abundance: .
j_gene: TRBJ2-2
v_gene: TRBV7-3
d_gene: TRBD2
CDR3nt: TGTGCCAGCAGGTCACTAGCGGGAGGAACCGGGGAGCTGTTTTTT
CDR3aa: CASRSLAGGTGELFF

abundance: .
j_gene: TRBJ2-5
v_gene: TRBV27
d_gene: TRBD1
CDR3nt: TGTGCCAGCAGCCGATGGGCAGGGGGAACGGAAGAGACCCAGTACTTC
CDR3aa: CASSRWAGGTEETQYF

abundance: .
j_gene: TRBJ2-5
v_gene: TRBV28
d_gene: .
CDR3nt: TGTGCCAGCAGTGGTTCCCGGGACTTCCTCCAAGAGACCCAGTACTTC
CDR3aa: CASSGSRDFLQETQYF

abundance: .
j_gene: TRBJ2-5
v_gene: TRBV25-1
d_gene: TRBD2
CDR3nt: TGTGCCAGCAGTGGGGGGGGGCTAGCGGGATGGCAAGAGACCCAGTACTTC
CDR3aa: CASSGGGLAGWQETQYF

abundance: .
j_gene: TRBJ2-1
v_gene: TRBV27
d_gene: .
CDR3nt: TGTGCCAGCAGTTATGCCCCGACTAGTCACAATGAGCAGTTCTTC
CDR3aa: CASSYAPTSHNEQFF

abundance: .
j_gene: TRBJ1-1
v_gene: TRBV13
d_gene: .
CDR3nt: TGTGCCAGCAGCTTACCGGGGAACACTGAAGCTTTCTTT
CDR3aa: CASSLPGNTEAFF

abundance: .
j_gene: TRBJ1-1
v_gene: TRBV5-1
d_gene: TRBD1
CDR3nt: TGCGCCAGCAGCTTGGACTTAAACAGGGGGCGCCGGGAGTGGACTGAAGCTTTCTTT
CDR3aa: CASSLDLNRGRREWTEAFF

abundance: .
j_gene: TRBJ2-7
v_gene: TRBV7-6
d_gene: TRBD1
CDR3nt: TGTGCCAGCAGCTTAGGGACAGGGGCCTACGAGCAGTACTTC
CDR3aa: CASSLGTGAYEQYF

abundance: .
j_gene: TRBJ2-2
v_gene: TRBV7-9
d_gene: .
CDR3nt: TGTGCCAGCAGCAAAAGGGGGACGGGACGATCGAACACCGGGGAGCTGTTTTTT
CDR3aa: CASSKRGTGRSNTGELFF

abundance: .
j_gene: TRBJ1-1
v_gene: TRBV10-3
d_gene: TRBD1
CDR3nt: TGTGCCATCAGTGAGAGGACAGGTTTCGAAGCTTTCTTT
CDR3aa: CAISERTGFEAFF

abundance: .
j_gene: TRBJ2-2
v_gene: TRBV2
d_gene: .
CDR3nt: TGTGCCAGCAGGGAAACAGGCGGGGAGCTGTTTTTT
CDR3aa: CASRETGGELFF

abundance: once
j_gene: TRBJ2-4
v_gene: TRBV27
d_gene: .
CDR3nt: TGTGCCAGCAGTCCGGACAGTAAAAACATTCAGTACTTC
CDR3aa: CASSPDSKNIQYF

abundance: .
j_gene: TRBJ2-6
v_gene: TRBV7-8
d_gene: .
CDR3nt: TGTGCCAGCAGCTTAAGTCAGGGTTTGCTCCCTGGGGCCAACGTCCTGACTTTC
CDR3aa: CASSLSQGLLPGANVLTF

abundance: .
j_gene: TRBJ1-2
v_gene: TRBV19
d_gene: .
CDR3nt: TGTGCCAGTAGTATAAGCGGGGGCGCTGGCTACACCTTC
CDR3aa: CASSISGGAGYTF

abundance: .
j_gene: TRBJ2-3
v_gene: TRBV6-4
d_gene: TRBD2
CDR3nt: TGTGCCAGCAGTTCTAGCGGGAGCCCAGATACGCAGTATTTT
CDR3aa: CASSSSGSPDTQYF

abundance: .
j_gene: TRBJ2-3
v_gene: TRBV30
d_gene: TRBD2
CDR3nt: TGTGCCTGGCTAGCGGGGGGGTATGTCGGCACAGATACGCAGTATTTT
CDR3aa: CAWLAGGYVGTDTQYF